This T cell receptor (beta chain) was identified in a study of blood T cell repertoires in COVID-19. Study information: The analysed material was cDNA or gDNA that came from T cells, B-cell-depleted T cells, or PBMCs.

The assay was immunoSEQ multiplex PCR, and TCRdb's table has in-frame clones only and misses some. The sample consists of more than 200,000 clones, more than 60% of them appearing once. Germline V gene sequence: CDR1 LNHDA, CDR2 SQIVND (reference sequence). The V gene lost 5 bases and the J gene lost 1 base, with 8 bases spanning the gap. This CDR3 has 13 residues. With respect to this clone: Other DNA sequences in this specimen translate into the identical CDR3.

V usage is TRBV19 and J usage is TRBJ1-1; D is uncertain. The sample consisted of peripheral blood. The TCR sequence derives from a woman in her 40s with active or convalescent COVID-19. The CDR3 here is CASSLGPNTEAFF. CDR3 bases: TGTGCCAGTAGTTTGGGCCCGAACACTGAAGCTTTCTTT.